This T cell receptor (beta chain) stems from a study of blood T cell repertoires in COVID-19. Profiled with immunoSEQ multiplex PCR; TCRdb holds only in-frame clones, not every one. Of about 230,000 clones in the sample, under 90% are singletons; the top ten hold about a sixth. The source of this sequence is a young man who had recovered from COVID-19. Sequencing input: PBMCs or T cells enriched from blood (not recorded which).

The CDR3 protein is CASSNRFSGANVLTF. CDR3 coding DNA: TGTGCCAGCAGTAACAGGTTTTCTGGGGCCAACGTCCTGACTTTC. This sequence joins TRBV9 and TRBJ2-6; the D gene is possibly TRBD1 (5 bases). The length of the CDR3 is 15 residues. Germline loops: CDR1 SGDLS, CDR2 YYNGEE. Trimming took 5 bases from V and 1 from J, leaving 10 bases between them. Combining the CDR3 with reference TRBV9 and TRBJ2-6 gives the whole variable domain DSGVTQTPKHLITATGQRVTLRCSPRSGDLSVYWYQQSLDQGLQFLIQYYNGEERAKGNILERFSAQQFPDLHSELNLSSLELGDSALYFCASSNRFSGANVLTFGAGSRLTVL.